A single sample gave rise to the 19 T cell receptor beta chains below, sequenced in a study of T cells in tuberculosis. TCRdb's table, derived via immunoSEQ multiplex PCR, lists solely in-frame clones and lacks some. Of tens of thousands of clones in the sample, around 94% were seen once. The sample consisted of PBMCs. The source of these receptors is a donor aged 5-35 years with latent tuberculosis or without tuberculosis infection. Some clones in this sample may be carry-over from other donors' samples.

The chain combines TRBV10-3 with TRBJ2-7, with a tentative D call TRBD2 (6 bases). Germline values: CDR1 ENHRY, CDR2 SYGVKD. This CDR3 comprises 12 residues. V was pared by 5 bases and J by 4 bases, with 9 bases between. As DNA, the CDR3 is TGTGCCATCAGTCCGGGACTTTACGAGCAGTACTTC. Translated, it gives CAISPGLYEQYF.

The chain is built from TRBV11-2 and TRBJ1-1; no clear D gene. The CDR3 is 13 residues long. V was trimmed by 3 bases and J by 2 bases, leaving 7 bases between them. Germline V gene lookup returns CDR1 SGHAT and CDR2 FQNNGV. The CDR3 loop reads CASSFEGNTEAFF. The CDR3 region has the DNA TGTGCCAGCAGCTTTGAGGGCAACACTGAAGCTTTCTTT.

The chain couples TRBV29-1 to TRBJ2-3; TRBD1 aligns across 7 bases. J was trimmed by 0 bases and V by 7 bases; bases with no gene match: 13. Germline CDR1 SQVTM, CDR2 ANQGSEA. This CDR3 spans 16 amino acids. CDR3 bases: TGCAGCGCCATTTTAGCAGACAGGGCTAGCACAGATACGCAGTATTTT. Protein sequence: CSAILADRASTDTQYF.

This chain connects TRBV4-1 to TRBJ1-1, with D possibly being TRBD1 (6 bases). Germline loops: CDR1 MGHRA, CDR2 YSYEKL. With 4 bases removed from V and 10 bases from J, the gap between germline ends came to 13 bases. The CDR3 has 12 amino acids. The CDR3 here is CASSPRQEVAFF. The CDR3 coding sequence is TGCGCCAGCAGCCCACGACAGGAGGTAGCTTTCTTT.

The chain has TRBV2 and TRBJ2-7, with D uncertain. The CDR3 runs to 17 residues. Germline assignment: CDR1 SNHLY and CDR2 FYNNEI. V was pared by 4 bases and J by 2 bases, with 21 bases between. The CDR3 loop is CASSAFLTVSRTYEQYF. CDR3 nucleotide sequence: TGTGCCAGCAGTGCTTTCCTCACAGTGAGTAGGACCTACGAGCAGTACTTC.

The V and J genes are TRBV6-1 and TRBJ2-3; no firm D call. The germline CDR1 and CDR2 sequences are MNHNS and SASEGT. There are 13 residues in the CDR3. The V and J ends lost 7 bases and 4 bases respectively, with 12 bases between them. CDR3 in amino acids: CASNRPSADTQYF. In DNA, the CDR3 is TGTGCCAGCAATCGTCCGTCCGCAGATACGCAGTATTTT.

The chain employs TRBV11-2 and TRBJ1-1, with a tentative D call TRBD1 (5 bases). The CDR3 is 13 amino acids. Germline assignment: CDR1 SGHAT and CDR2 FQNNGV. V gave up 2 bases and J gave up 4 bases, with 8 bases separating them. The CDR3 DNA sequence: TGTGCCAGCAGCTTATCAGGGCTCACTGAAGCTTTCTTT. Protein product: CASSLSGLTEAFF.

This clone was counted a single time. V and J are TRBV27 and TRBJ1-5, with D perhaps matching TRBD1 (6 bases). This CDR3 comprises 16 residues. V lost 6 bases, J lost 3 bases, and 18 bases lay in between. The germline V gene has CDR1 MNHEY and CDR2 SMNVEV (reference sequence). Here the CDR3 reads CASRLNRGQINQPQHF. The CDR3 DNA sequence: TGTGCCAGCAGACTAAACCGTGGACAGATCAATCAGCCCCAGCATTTT.

The chain has TRBV5-6 and TRBJ1-2; D is ambiguous. The germline V gene encodes CDR1 SGHDT and CDR2 YYEEEE. This CDR3 has 13 amino acids. Trimming took off 6 bases at V and 2 bases at J, with 11 bases between the two ends. Here the CDR3 DNA reads TGTGCCAGCACCCCTACCCGAAACTATGGCTACACCTTC. Amino acid sequence: CASTPTRNYGYTF. Based on the CDR3 plus reference TRBV5-6 and TRBJ1-2, the full variable domain is DAGVTQSPTHLIKTRGQQVTLRCSPKSGHDTVSWYQQALGQGPQFIFQYYEEEERQRGNFPDRFSGHQFPNYSSELNVNALLLGDSALYLCASTPTRNYGYTFGSGTRLTVV.

The chain combines TRBV27 with TRBJ2-1; 16 positions match TRBD2. In germline, CDR1 is MNHEY, CDR2 SMNVEV (reference sequence). The CDR3 totals 17 residues. J was trimmed by 6 bases and V by 0 bases; bases with no gene match: 2. CDR3 sequence: CASSLSGLAGGPNEQFF. CDR3 bases: TGTGCCAGCAGTTTATCGGGACTAGCGGGAGGGCCCAATGAGCAGTTCTTC.

The chain combines TRBV7-7 with TRBJ2-1; 8 bases map to TRBD1. Germline-derived CDR1 and CDR2 are SSHAT and FNYEAQ (reference sequence). With V trimmed by 5 bases and J by 5 bases, 11 bases remained unmatched. This CDR3 is 16 amino acids long. This CDR3 is CASSAAGTGENNEQFF. CDR3 nucleotides: TGTGCCAGCAGCGCGGCCGGGACAGGCGAGAACAATGAGCAGTTCTTC. The full variable domain, rest sourced from reference TRBV7-7 and TRBJ2-1, is GAGVSQSPRYKVTKRGQDVTLRCDPISSHATLYWYQQALGQGPEFLTYFNYEAQPDKSGLPSDRFSAERPEGSISTLTIQRTEQRDSAMYRCASSAAGTGENNEQFFGPGTRLTVL.

V gene TRBV7-3 combines with J gene TRBJ2-2; the match to TRBD2 covers 12 bases. The CDR3 contains 17 residues. The V segment lost 2 bases and the J segment 6 bases; nucleotides outside the gene matches: 7. Germline assignment: CDR1 SGHTA and CDR2 FQGTGA. Here the CDR3 DNA reads TGTGCCAGCAGCTTAGTTGCTAGCGGGAGGGCGTCCGGGGAGCTGTTTTTT. Its translation: CASSLVASGRASGELFF.

The V and J genes are TRBV10-1 and TRBJ2-6; D unclear. The length of the CDR3 is 13 residues. V was trimmed by 3 bases and J by 3 bases, leaving 3 bases between them. Looked up from germline, CDR1 is WNHNN and CDR2 is SYGVQD (reference sequence). The CDR3: CASSEHGANVLTF. The CDR3 region has the DNA TGCGCCAGCAGTGAACATGGGGCCAACGTCCTGACTTTC.

This chain links TRBV15 with TRBJ2-7, with 11 bases aligning to TRBD1. This CDR3 is built from 16 residues. From germline, CDR1 is LNHNV and CDR2 YYDKDF (reference sequence). The ends lost 0 bases at V and 4 bases at J; junction bases unmatched: 5. In nucleotides, the CDR3 is TGTGCCACCAGCAGAGATCGGACAGGGGGCGGATACGAGCAGTACTTC. Encoded protein: CATSRDRTGGGYEQYF.

This clone showed up just a few times. The V and J genes are TRBV27 and TRBJ1-5, with D perhaps TRBD1 (6 bases). Germline V CDR1 and CDR2: MNHEY, SMNVEV (reference sequence). This CDR3 is 15 amino acids long. The V gene lost 6 bases and the J gene lost 2 bases, with 14 bases spanning the gap. CDR3 sequence reads: CASRNQGLGNQPQHF. In DNA, the CDR3 is TGTGCCAGCAGGAACCAGGGGCTTGGCAATCAGCCCCAGCATTTT.

The chain's CDR3 is CASTQNRRESTDTQYF. CDR3 DNA: TGTGCCAGCACACAGAACAGGCGGGAGAGCACAGATACGCAGTATTTT. This chain connects TRBV11-2 to TRBJ2-3; 7 bases map to TRBD2. The CDR3 has 16 residues. Losses at the gene ends were 7 bases for V and 0 bases for J; bases not matched to a gene: 10. Germline V gene sequence: CDR1 SGHAT, CDR2 FQNNGV. The full variable domain, its missing parts supplied by reference TRBV11-2 and TRBJ2-3, is EAGVAQSPRYKIIEKRQSVAFWCNPISGHATLYWYQQILGQGPKLLIQFQNNGVVDDSQLPKDRFSAERLKGVDSTLKIQPAKLEDSAVYLCASTQNRRESTDTQYFGPGTRLTVL.

This chain connects TRBV19 to TRBJ1-2, with D perhaps matching TRBD1 (5 bases). With 0 bases removed from V and 2 bases from J, the gap between germline ends came to 7 bases. The CDR3 is 14 residues long. Germline CDR1 and CDR2: LNHDA and SQIVND (reference sequence). CDR3 amino acids: CASSIDGGNYGYTF. CDR3 DNA sequence: TGTGCCAGTAGTATAGATGGGGGGAACTATGGCTACACCTTC.

V is TRBV11-2 and J is TRBJ2-3; perhaps TRBD1 as D (5 bases). Germline V gene data show CDR1 as SGHAT and CDR2 as FQNNGV. The ends were cut back, 2 bases at V and 2 bases at J, with 8 bases in the middle. The CDR3 contains 14 residues. The CDR3 DNA reads as TGTGCCAGCAGCTTATACAGGTCCACAGATACGCAGTATTTT. Translated, it gives CASSLYRSTDTQYF. Full variable domain (outside the CDR3, taken from reference TRBV11-2 and TRBJ2-3): EAGVAQSPRYKIIEKRQSVAFWCNPISGHATLYWYQQILGQGPKLLIQFQNNGVVDDSQLPKDRFSAERLKGVDSTLKIQPAKLEDSAVYLCASSLYRSTDTQYFGPGTRLTVL.

The chain couples TRBV5-1 to TRBJ2-1; TRBD2 aligns across 12 bases. This CDR3 is built from 17 residues. CDR1 and CDR2 from the germline V gene are SGHRS and YFSETQ. The trim removed 5 bases at V and 7 bases at J, leaving 13 bases unmatched. For the CDR3, the DNA is TGCGCCAGCAGTGGGGTTTTCCGGACTAGCGGGATAAATGAGCAGTTCTTC. Translation: CASSGVFRTSGINEQFF.